This T cell receptor (beta chain) was sequenced during a study of low-dose radiotherapy and immunotherapy resistance in tumors. Overall study context: Members of Cohort 1 were treated with 0.5 Gy per fraction every 2 weeks. The prescribed total PTV dose was 6.5 Gy. The 200 mg/m2 dose of intravenous cyclophosphamide was given every two weeks, one day before radiation and immunotherapy. It was 1 Gy per fraction every two weeks that Cohort 2 received, adding up to 13 Gy over 26 weeks. First-strand cDNA relied on TRAV- and TRBV-specific primers spanning alpha and beta chains.

A constant-region primer paired with the V-primer adapter amplified TCRs over about 19 PCR cycles. TCRdb ran MiXCR on the reads and lists one entry per CDR3 protein. The top ten clones hold approximately 8% of a sample with over 50,000 distinct CDR3 sequences, approximately 35% of them seen once. V was clipped by 2 bases and J by 2 bases, with 9 bases between them. The CDR3 loop spans 15 amino acids. CDR1 is LGHNA and CDR2 is YSLEER in the germline V gene. Specified time point: after trial treatment. Documented treatment: LDRT plus nivolumab, ipilimumab, low-dose cyclophosphamide and aspirin (RACIN trial). This clonotype was picked up many times.

This sequence originates from a male donor with rectosigmoid adenocarcinoma. The rearrangement links TRBV4-3 to TRBJ2-2, with D unresolved. Sequenced here: PBMCs, sampled after low-dose radiotherapy plus immunotherapy. CDR3 coding DNA: TGCGCCAGCAGCCAAACCGGAGATAACACCGGGGAGCTGTTTTTT. Encoded protein: CASSQTGDNTGELFF.